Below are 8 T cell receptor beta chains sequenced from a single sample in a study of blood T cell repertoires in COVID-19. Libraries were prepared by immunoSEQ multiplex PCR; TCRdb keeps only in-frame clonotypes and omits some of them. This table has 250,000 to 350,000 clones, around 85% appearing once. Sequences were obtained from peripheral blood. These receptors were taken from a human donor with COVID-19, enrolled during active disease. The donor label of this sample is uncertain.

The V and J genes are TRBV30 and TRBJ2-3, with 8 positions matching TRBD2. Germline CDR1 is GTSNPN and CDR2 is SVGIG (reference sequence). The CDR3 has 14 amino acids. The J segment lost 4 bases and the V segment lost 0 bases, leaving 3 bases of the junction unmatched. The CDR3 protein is CAWSVRGGPDTQYF. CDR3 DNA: TGTGCCTGGAGTGTCCGGGGGGGGCCAGATACGCAGTATTTT.

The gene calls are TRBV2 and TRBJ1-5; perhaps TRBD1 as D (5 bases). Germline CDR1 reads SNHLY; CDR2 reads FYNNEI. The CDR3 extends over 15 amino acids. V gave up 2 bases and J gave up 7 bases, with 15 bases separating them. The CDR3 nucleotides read TGTGCCAGCAGTGAAATCGGGGGGGGGTACCAGCCCCAGCATTTT. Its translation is CASSEIGGGYQPQHF.

CDR3 region: CASRRVRSGANVLTF. DNA for the CDR3: TGTGCCAGCCGCAGGGTCAGGTCCGGGGCCAACGTCCTGACTTTC. This rearrangement joins TRBV28 to TRBJ2-6; possible D gene TRBD1, 5 bases. The CDR3 is 15 residues long. Trimming shortened V by 8 bases and J by 4 bases, and 15 bases separated the two germline ends. Germline V gene lookup returns CDR1 MDHEN and CDR2 SYDVKM.

The CDR3 DNA is TGTGCCAGCAGCTTTCACGGGTACAGGGAGGGGGAGCTGTTTTTT. Translation: CASSFHGYREGELFF. This chain joins TRBV7-2 and TRBJ2-2, with a weak D call TRBD1 (6 bases). This CDR3 comprises 15 residues. Germline V lookup: CDR1 SGHTA, CDR2 FQGNSA. Trimming cost V 3 bases and J 8 bases, with 16 bases left between them.

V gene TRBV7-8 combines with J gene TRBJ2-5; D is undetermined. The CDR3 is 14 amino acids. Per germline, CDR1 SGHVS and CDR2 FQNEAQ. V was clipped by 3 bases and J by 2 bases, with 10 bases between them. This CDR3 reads CASSLLTPQETQYF. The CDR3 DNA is TGTGCCAGCAGCTTGCTGACACCGCAAGAGACCCAGTACTTC.

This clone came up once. CDR3 coding DNA: TGTGCCAGAAGCCTTTTCTATGGCTACACCTTC. Protein: CARSLFYGYTF. The chain combines TRBV5-3 with TRBJ1-2; D unclear. TRBV5-3 is recorded as an ORF, its role being uncertain. The CDR3 runs to 11 residues. Trimming shortened V by 4 bases and J by 4 bases, and 5 bases separated the two germline ends.

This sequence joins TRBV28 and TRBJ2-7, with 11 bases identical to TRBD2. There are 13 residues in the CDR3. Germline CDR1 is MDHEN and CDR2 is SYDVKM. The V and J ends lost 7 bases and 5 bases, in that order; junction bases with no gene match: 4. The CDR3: CASILAGVNEQYF. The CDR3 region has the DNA TGTGCCAGCATACTAGCGGGAGTCAACGAGCAGTACTTC.

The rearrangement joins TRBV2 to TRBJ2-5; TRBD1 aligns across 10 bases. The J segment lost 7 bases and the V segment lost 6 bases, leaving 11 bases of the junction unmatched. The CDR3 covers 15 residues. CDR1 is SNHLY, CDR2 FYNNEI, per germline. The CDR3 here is CASREPGQGTWTQYF. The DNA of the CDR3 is TGTGCCAGCAGGGAACCGGGACAGGGGACTTGGACCCAGTACTTC.